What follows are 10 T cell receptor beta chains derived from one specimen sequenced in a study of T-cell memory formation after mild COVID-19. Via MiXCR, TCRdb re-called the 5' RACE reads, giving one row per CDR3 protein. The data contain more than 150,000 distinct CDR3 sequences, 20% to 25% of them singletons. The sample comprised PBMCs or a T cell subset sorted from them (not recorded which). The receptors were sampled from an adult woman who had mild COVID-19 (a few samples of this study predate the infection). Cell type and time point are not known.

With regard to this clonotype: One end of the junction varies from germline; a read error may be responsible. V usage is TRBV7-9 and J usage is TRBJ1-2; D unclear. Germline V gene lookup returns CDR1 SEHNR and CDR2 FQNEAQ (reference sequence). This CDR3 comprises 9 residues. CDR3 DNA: TGTGCCAGCAGCTTAGCAGCCCCCTTC. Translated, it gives CASSLAAPF.

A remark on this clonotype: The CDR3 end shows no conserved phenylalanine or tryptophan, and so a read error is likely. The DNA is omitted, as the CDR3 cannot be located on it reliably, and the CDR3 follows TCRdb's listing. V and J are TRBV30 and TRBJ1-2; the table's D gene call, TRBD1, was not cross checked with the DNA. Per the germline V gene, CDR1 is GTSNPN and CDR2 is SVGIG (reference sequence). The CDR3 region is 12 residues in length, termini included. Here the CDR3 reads CAWSVRRGRRFS.

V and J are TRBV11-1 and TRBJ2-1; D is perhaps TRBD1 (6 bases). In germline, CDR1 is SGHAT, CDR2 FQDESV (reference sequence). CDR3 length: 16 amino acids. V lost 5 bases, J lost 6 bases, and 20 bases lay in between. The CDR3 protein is CASSGTGKWVFNEQFF. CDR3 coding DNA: TGTGCCAGCAGCGGTACAGGGAAGTGGGTCTTCAATGAGCAGTTCTTC.

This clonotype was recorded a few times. In nucleotides, the CDR3 is TGTGCCCTTGGTCGAGGAAACACCATATATTTT. This sequence encodes CALGRGNTIYF. The chain links TRBV30 to TRBJ1-3; D call uncertain. The germline CDR1 and CDR2 sequences are GTSNPN and SVGIG (reference sequence). V was clipped by 8 bases and J by 4 bases, with 9 bases between them. This CDR3 contains 11 residues.

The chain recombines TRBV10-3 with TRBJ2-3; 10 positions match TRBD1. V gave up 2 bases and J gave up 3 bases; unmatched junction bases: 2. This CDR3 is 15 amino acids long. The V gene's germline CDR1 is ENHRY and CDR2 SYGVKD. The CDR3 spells CAISEPGQGTDTQYF. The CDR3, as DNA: TGTGCCATCAGTGAGCCGGGACAGGGGACAGATACGCAGTATTTT.

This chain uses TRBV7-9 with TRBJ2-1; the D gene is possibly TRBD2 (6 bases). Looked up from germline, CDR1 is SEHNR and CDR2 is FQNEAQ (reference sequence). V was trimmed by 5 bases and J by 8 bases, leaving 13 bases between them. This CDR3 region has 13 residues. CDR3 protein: CASSKTLADEQFF. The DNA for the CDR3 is TGTGCCAGCAGCAAAACACTAGCCGATGAGCAGTTCTTC.

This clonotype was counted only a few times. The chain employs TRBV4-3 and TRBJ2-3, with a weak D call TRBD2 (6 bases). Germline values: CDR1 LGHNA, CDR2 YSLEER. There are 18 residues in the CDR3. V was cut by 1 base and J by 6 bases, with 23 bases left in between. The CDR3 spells CASSQGTGRRGPNDTQYF. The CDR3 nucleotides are TGCGCCAGCAGCCAAGGCACGGGGAGGCGGGGCCCCAACGATACGCAGTATTTT.

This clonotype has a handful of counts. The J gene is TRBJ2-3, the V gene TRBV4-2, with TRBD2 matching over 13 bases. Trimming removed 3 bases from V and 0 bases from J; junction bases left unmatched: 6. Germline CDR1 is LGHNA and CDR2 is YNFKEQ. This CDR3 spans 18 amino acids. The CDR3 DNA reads TGTGCCAGCAGCCAGAGGACTAGCGGGAGATCTAGCACAGATACGCAGTATTTT. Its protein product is CASSQRTSGRSSTDTQYF.

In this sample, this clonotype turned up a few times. The CDR3 spells CASSPFVGGQETQYF. Here the CDR3 DNA reads TGTGCCAGTAGCCCCTTTGTGGGGGGCCAAGAGACCCAGTACTTC. The chain links TRBV19 to TRBJ2-5; D may be TRBD2 (6 bases). Trimming shortened V by 6 bases and J by 1 base, and 15 bases separated the two germline ends. This CDR3 has 15 residues. Germline-derived CDR1 and CDR2 are LNHDA and SQIVND (reference sequence). The whole variable domain, remainder taken from reference TRBV19 and TRBJ2-5, is DGGITQSPKYLFRKEGQNVTLSCEQNLNHDAMYWYRQDPGQGLRLIYYSQIVNDFQKGDIAEGYSVSREKKESFPLTVTSAQKNPTAFYLCASSPFVGGQETQYFGPGTRLLVL.

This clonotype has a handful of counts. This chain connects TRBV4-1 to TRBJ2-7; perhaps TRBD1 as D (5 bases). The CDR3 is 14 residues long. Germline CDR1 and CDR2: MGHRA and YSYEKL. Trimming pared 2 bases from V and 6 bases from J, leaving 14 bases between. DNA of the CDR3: TGCGCCAGCAGCCAACTAAACCAGGGAAGCGAGCAGTACTTC. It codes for CASSQLNQGSEQYF.